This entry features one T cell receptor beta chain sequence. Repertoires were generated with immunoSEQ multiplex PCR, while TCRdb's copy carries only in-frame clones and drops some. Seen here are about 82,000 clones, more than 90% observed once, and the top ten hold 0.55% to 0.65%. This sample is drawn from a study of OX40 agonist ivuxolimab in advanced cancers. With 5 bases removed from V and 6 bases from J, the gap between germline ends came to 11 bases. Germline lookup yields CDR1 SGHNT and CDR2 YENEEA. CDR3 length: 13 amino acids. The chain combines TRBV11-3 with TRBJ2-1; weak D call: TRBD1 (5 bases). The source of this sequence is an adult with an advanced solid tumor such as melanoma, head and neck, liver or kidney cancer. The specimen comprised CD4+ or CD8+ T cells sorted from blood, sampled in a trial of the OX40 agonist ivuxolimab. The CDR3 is CASSLQGSNEQFF. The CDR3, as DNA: TGTGCCAGCAGCCTCCAGGGAAGCAATGAGCAGTTCTTC.